A selection of T cell receptor beta chains follows, all from one sample in a study of technical replicates of blood from a handful of donors. Only in-frame clones appear in the TCRdb table, and some are missing; sequencing was by immunoSEQ multiplex PCR. The data contain tens of thousands of clones, 96% of them singletons. The specimen was T cells isolated from PBMCs. The source of these receptors is a human donor in good health. CDR3s include the opening cysteine and the closing phenylalanine or tryptophan. D genes are given only for firm matches. Part of the rows lack a size; the others show once, few, many or a class for expanded clones.

cdr3_nt: TGTGCCAGCAGCCAAGAGGCGGCGGGAGGGGGGACCGGGGAGCTGTTTTTT
cdr3_aa: CASSQEAAGGGTGELFF
clone_size: NA
cdr3_length: 17
v_call: TRBV4-2
j_call: TRBJ2-2
d_call: TRBD2

cdr3_nt: TGTGCCAGCAGCTTAAGTGGCAGGGGAATTTATGAAAAACTGTTTTTT
cdr3_aa: CASSLSGRGIYEKLFF
clone_size: NA
cdr3_length: 16
v_call: TRBV11-2
j_call: TRBJ1-4
d_call: NA

cdr3_nt: TGCGCCAGCAGCCAAGATTTCGGAGGGCCGACCTACGAGCAGTACTTC
cdr3_aa: CASSQDFGGPTYEQYF
clone_size: NA
cdr3_length: 16
v_call: TRBV4-3
j_call: TRBJ2-7
d_call: NA

cdr3_nt: TGTGCCAGCAGTATTTCCGGGACTAGCGGCTACGAGCAGTACTTC
cdr3_aa: CASSISGTSGYEQYF
clone_size: NA
cdr3_length: 15
v_call: TRBV6-1
j_call: TRBJ2-7
d_call: TRBD2

cdr3_nt: TGTGCCAGCAGCTTAGCCAGCTATGGCTACACCTTC
cdr3_aa: CASSLASYGYTF
clone_size: NA
cdr3_length: 12
v_call: TRBV7-9
j_call: TRBJ1-2
d_call: NA

cdr3_nt: TGTGCCAGCAGCGGCCGAACCGGGGAGCTGTTTTTT
cdr3_aa: CASSGRTGELFF
clone_size: NA
cdr3_length: 12
v_call: TRBV5-6
j_call: TRBJ2-2
d_call: NA

cdr3_nt: TGTGCCAGTAGTATAGATGGGACAGGGGGCTATGGCTACACCTTC
cdr3_aa: CASSIDGTGGYGYTF
clone_size: NA
cdr3_length: 15
v_call: TRBV19
j_call: TRBJ1-2
d_call: TRBD1

cdr3_nt: TGTGCCAGCAGCCGTGGGACAGGGGGCAAAGAGACCCAGTACTTC
cdr3_aa: CASSRGTGGKETQYF
clone_size: NA
cdr3_length: 15
v_call: TRBV13
j_call: TRBJ2-5
d_call: TRBD1

cdr3_nt: TGCGCCAGCAGCTCGAGGGGGACAGTCTACGAGCAGTACTTC
cdr3_aa: CASSSRGTVYEQYF
clone_size: NA
cdr3_length: 14
v_call: TRBV5-1
j_call: TRBJ2-7
d_call: TRBD1

cdr3_nt: TGTGCCATCAGTGAAAGCCTAGTTGGTGAGCAGTTCTTC
cdr3_aa: CAISESLVGEQFF
clone_size: NA
cdr3_length: 13
v_call: TRBV10-3
j_call: TRBJ2-1
d_call: NA

cdr3_nt: TGTGCCAGCAGCGTAGCGGGAGCCTCCTACAATGAGCAGTTCTTC
cdr3_aa: CASSVAGASYNEQFF
clone_size: NA
cdr3_length: 15
v_call: TRBV9
j_call: TRBJ2-1
d_call: NA

cdr3_nt: TGTGCCAGCAGCCCCTGGACTGCTAATGAAAAACTGTTTTTT
cdr3_aa: CASSPWTANEKLFF
clone_size: NA
cdr3_length: 14
v_call: TRBV9
j_call: TRBJ1-4
d_call: NA

cdr3_nt: TGTGCCAGCAGTTACACAGGGACAGGGAATGGCTACACCTTC
cdr3_aa: CASSYTGTGNGYTF
clone_size: NA
cdr3_length: 14
v_call: TRBV6-5
j_call: TRBJ1-2
d_call: TRBD1

cdr3_nt: TGTGCCAGCCTGAGGGGGGGAGGTGGCTACACCTTC
cdr3_aa: CASLRGGGGYTF
clone_size: NA
cdr3_length: 12
v_call: TRBV28
j_call: TRBJ1-2
d_call: NA

cdr3_nt: TGTGCCAGCAGTACTCCCGGGACTAATTTCTTC
cdr3_aa: CASSTPGTNFF
clone_size: NA
cdr3_length: 11
v_call: TRBV6-1
j_call: TRBJ2-1
d_call: TRBD2

cdr3_nt: TGTGCCAGCAGTTTACGCATAACCTGGACAGATGTGGACGAGCAGTACTTC
cdr3_aa: CASSLRITWTDVDEQYF
clone_size: NA
cdr3_length: 17
v_call: TRBV27
j_call: TRBJ2-7
d_call: NA

cdr3_nt: TGTGCCAGCAGCTGGTCCCATAGACAGGGGGGCCACGAGCAGTACTTC
cdr3_aa: CASSWSHRQGGHEQYF
clone_size: NA
cdr3_length: 16
v_call: TRBV11-2
j_call: TRBJ2-7
d_call: TRBD1

cdr3_nt: TGTGCCAGCAGCCCAGGGGTTGGAGGTGAAAAACTGTTTTTT
cdr3_aa: CASSPGVGGEKLFF
clone_size: NA
cdr3_length: 14
v_call: TRBV7-9
j_call: TRBJ1-4
d_call: NA

cdr3_nt: TGCAGCGCCGGACAGGGGCCAACTAATGAGCAGTTCTTC
cdr3_aa: CSAGQGPTNEQFF
clone_size: NA
cdr3_length: 13
v_call: TRBV29-1
j_call: TRBJ2-1
d_call: TRBD1

cdr3_nt: TGTGCCAGCAGCGAAGCACTAGCTTTTCCCTACGAGCAGTACTTC
cdr3_aa: CASSEALAFPYEQYF
clone_size: NA
cdr3_length: 15
v_call: TRBV6-1
j_call: TRBJ2-7
d_call: NA

cdr3_nt: TGTGCCAGCAGTTCCTCGGGACTAACTTACAATGAGCAGTTCTTC
cdr3_aa: CASSSSGLTYNEQFF
clone_size: NA
cdr3_length: 15
v_call: TRBV5-4
j_call: TRBJ2-1
d_call: TRBD2

cdr3_nt: TGTGCCAGCAGCTCACTCAAACAAGACAGGGGCCTCGGCTACACCTTC
cdr3_aa: CASSSLKQDRGLGYTF
clone_size: NA
cdr3_length: 16
v_call: TRBV28
j_call: TRBJ1-2
d_call: TRBD1

cdr3_nt: TGTGCCAGCTCACCACCTGCCAGGTCCTACAATGAGCAGTTCTTC
cdr3_aa: CASSPPARSYNEQFF
clone_size: NA
cdr3_length: 15
v_call: TRBV18
j_call: TRBJ2-1
d_call: NA

cdr3_nt: TGTGCCAGCAGTCCTAGCGGGGTTAACTACAATGAGCAGTTCTTC
cdr3_aa: CASSPSGVNYNEQFF
clone_size: NA
cdr3_length: 15
v_call: TRBV6-5
j_call: TRBJ2-1
d_call: TRBD2

cdr3_nt: TGTGCCAGCAGCTTGTGGGACGGGGACAGGGCTTACGAGCAGTACTTC
cdr3_aa: CASSLWDGDRAYEQYF
clone_size: NA
cdr3_length: 16
v_call: TRBV5-4
j_call: TRBJ2-7
d_call: TRBD1

cdr3_nt: TGTGCTAGCAGCAGGGGGTCTACAACTAATGAAAAACTGTTTTTT
cdr3_aa: CASSRGSTTNEKLFF
clone_size: once
cdr3_length: 15
v_call: TRBV7-7
j_call: TRBJ1-4
d_call: TRBD1

cdr3_nt: TGTGCCAGCAGTTTCTCGGGAAGTTTCTACAATGAGCAGTTCTTC
cdr3_aa: CASSFSGSFYNEQFF
clone_size: NA
cdr3_length: 15
v_call: TRBV28
j_call: TRBJ2-1
d_call: NA

cdr3_nt: TGCACCAGCAGCCAAGAAGGGACAGCGCCCTACGAGCAGTACTTC
cdr3_aa: CTSSQEGTAPYEQYF
clone_size: NA
cdr3_length: 15
v_call: TRBV1
j_call: TRBJ2-7
d_call: NA

cdr3_nt: TGTGCCAGCAGCTGGGACAGGGGAAACTATGGCTACACCTTC
cdr3_aa: CASSWDRGNYGYTF
clone_size: NA
cdr3_length: 14
v_call: TRBV7-8
j_call: TRBJ1-2
d_call: TRBD1

cdr3_nt: TGTGCCAGCAGCAAGGAGGTTTTCACTGAAGCTTTCTTT
cdr3_aa: CASSKEVFTEAFF
clone_size: NA
cdr3_length: 13
v_call: TRBV7-6
j_call: TRBJ1-1
d_call: NA

cdr3_nt: TGCGCCAGCAGAAAGGGGGTGGATACGCAGTATTTT
cdr3_aa: CASRKGVDTQYF
clone_size: NA
cdr3_length: 12
v_call: TRBV5-1
j_call: TRBJ2-3
d_call: NA

cdr3_nt: TGTGCCTGGAGTCTTTCAGGGGATCAGCCCCAGCATTTT
cdr3_aa: CAWSLSGDQPQHF
clone_size: NA
cdr3_length: 13
v_call: TRBV30
j_call: TRBJ1-5
d_call: NA

cdr3_nt: TGTGCCAGCAGTCCAGGGCGAGCTACTAGCGGGTGGGACGAAGAGACCCAGTACTTC
cdr3_aa: CASSPGRATSGWDEETQYF
clone_size: NA
cdr3_length: 19
v_call: TRBV28
j_call: TRBJ2-5
d_call: TRBD2

cdr3_nt: TGTGCCAGCAGTAATCCAGGGCCGGCTAATGAAAAACTGTTTTTT
cdr3_aa: CASSNPGPANEKLFF
clone_size: NA
cdr3_length: 15
v_call: TRBV28
j_call: TRBJ1-4
d_call: NA

cdr3_nt: TGTGCCAGTAGTATAGTCGGCCTAGCGGGAGTGAATGGAGAGACCCAGTACTTC
cdr3_aa: CASSIVGLAGVNGETQYF
clone_size: NA
cdr3_length: 18
v_call: TRBV19
j_call: TRBJ2-5
d_call: TRBD2

cdr3_nt: TGTGCCAGCAGTTACCCAAGAAGAGGGATCACAGATACGCAGTATTTT
cdr3_aa: CASSYPRRGITDTQYF
clone_size: NA
cdr3_length: 16
v_call: TRBV6-7
j_call: TRBJ2-3
d_call: NA

cdr3_nt: TGTGCCAGCAGCGTAGTCGACTTCGGGGATGAGCAGTTCTTC
cdr3_aa: CASSVVDFGDEQFF
clone_size: NA
cdr3_length: 14
v_call: TRBV9
j_call: TRBJ2-1
d_call: NA

cdr3_nt: TGTGCCAGCAGCTTGGGAGGGACTAGCGGGGGCTCCTACAATGAGCAGTTCTTC
cdr3_aa: CASSLGGTSGGSYNEQFF
clone_size: NA
cdr3_length: 18
v_call: TRBV5-4
j_call: TRBJ2-1
d_call: TRBD2

cdr3_nt: TGTGCCTGGACAGGACAGGGGGGGGAAAAACTGTTTTTT
cdr3_aa: CAWTGQGGEKLFF
clone_size: NA
cdr3_length: 13
v_call: TRBV30
j_call: TRBJ1-4
d_call: TRBD1

cdr3_nt: TGTGCCATCAGCGTCGTGTTACAGGGACACACTGAAGCTTTCTTT
cdr3_aa: CAISVVLQGHTEAFF
clone_size: NA
cdr3_length: 15
v_call: TRBV10-3
j_call: TRBJ1-1
d_call: NA

cdr3_nt: TGTGCCATCAGACTGAACACCGGGGAGCTGTTTTTT
cdr3_aa: CAIRLNTGELFF
clone_size: NA
cdr3_length: 12
v_call: TRBV10-3
j_call: TRBJ2-2
d_call: NA

cdr3_nt: TGTGCCAGCAGTGACTTCGGGACAGGGAGACTAAATCAGCCCCAGCATTTT
cdr3_aa: CASSDFGTGRLNQPQHF
clone_size: NA
cdr3_length: 17
v_call: TRBV6-1
j_call: TRBJ1-5
d_call: TRBD1

cdr3_nt: TGTGCCAGCAGGTCCCGGGGGGCCGGGGATAATGAGCAGTTCTTC
cdr3_aa: CASRSRGAGDNEQFF
clone_size: NA
cdr3_length: 15
v_call: TRBV28
j_call: TRBJ2-1
d_call: NA

cdr3_nt: TGTGCCAGCAGCTTGGGACAGGGTGTAGGGAGGGGTGAGCAGTTCTTC
cdr3_aa: CASSLGQGVGRGEQFF
clone_size: NA
cdr3_length: 16
v_call: TRBV7-2
j_call: TRBJ2-1
d_call: TRBD1

cdr3_nt: TGTGCCAGCAGTGCCGGGGACAGGGAGTACTTC
cdr3_aa: CASSAGDREYF
clone_size: NA
cdr3_length: 11
v_call: TRBV6-5
j_call: TRBJ2-7
d_call: TRBD1

cdr3_nt: TGCGCCAGCAGCGAACCCGGGGGGGGTCGGAGCACTGAAGCTTTCTTT
cdr3_aa: CASSEPGGGRSTEAFF
clone_size: NA
cdr3_length: 16
v_call: TRBV4-1
j_call: TRBJ1-1
d_call: NA

cdr3_nt: TGTGCCAGCAGTTACTCCCCTAGCGGGGGGTACGAGCAGTACTTC
cdr3_aa: CASSYSPSGGYEQYF
clone_size: once
cdr3_length: 15
v_call: TRBV6-5
j_call: TRBJ2-7
d_call: TRBD2

cdr3_nt: TGTGCCAGTAGTACCCCTCCCAGATACATGAACACTGAAGCTTTCTTT
cdr3_aa: CASSTPPRYMNTEAFF
clone_size: few
cdr3_length: 16
v_call: TRBV19
j_call: TRBJ1-1
d_call: NA

cdr3_nt: TGCGCCAGCAGCTCGCTAACAGGAGTGGGGTACGAGCAGTACTTC
cdr3_aa: CASSSLTGVGYEQYF
clone_size: NA
cdr3_length: 15
v_call: TRBV4-1
j_call: TRBJ2-7
d_call: NA

cdr3_nt: TGTGCCAGCAGTAGGGGGCTCTCTGGGGCCAACGTCCTGACTTTC
cdr3_aa: CASSRGLSGANVLTF
clone_size: NA
cdr3_length: 15
v_call: TRBV27
j_call: TRBJ2-6
d_call: TRBD1

cdr3_nt: TGTGCCAGCGGGGAGGACCCCTTGTCGTTCAGTGAGCAGTTCTTC
cdr3_aa: CASGEDPLSFSEQFF
clone_size: NA
cdr3_length: 15
v_call: TRBV9
j_call: TRBJ2-1
d_call: NA